This T cell receptor (beta chain) came from a study of T-cell reconstitution after alpha-beta-depleted transplantation in children. The CDR3 length is 16 residues. The V segment lost 1 base and the J segment 7 bases; nucleotides outside the gene matches: 13. CDR1 is DFQATT, CDR2 SNEGSKA, per germline (reference sequence). The table lists this clonotype with a few counts. Its matching antigen is unknown. Study outcomes and limitations: For some patients, TCRbeta diversity was high at day 60 because of recipient T cells and thymic progenitors that survived. Several hundred expanded graft clones reportedly were the source of alpha-beta T cells about two months after transplant. T cells produced anew were the main source of T-cell counts and diversity one year after transplant.

Preparation of the TCRbeta library used unique molecular identifiers. TCRdb reprocessed the PCR reads via MiXCR and lists one record per CDR3 protein. The sample comprises just under 150,000 distinct CDR3 sequences, about 9% of which are singletons, and less than 20% rests with the top ten. The receptor comes from a female patient younger than 10 who had a stem cell transplant for congenital amegakaryocytic thrombocytopenia, so the T cells may come from the graft donor. The sample consisted of PBMCs, mostly from graft donor cells, taken 180 days after TCRalphabeta/CD19-depleted stem cell transplant. The chain is built from TRBV20-1 and TRBJ2-3; TRBD2 agrees at 8 bases. The CDR3 DNA is TGCAGTGCTAGAGGCCTGATTCCGGGACTAGTCTATACGCAGTATTTT. It encodes CSARGLIPGLVYTQYF.